This TCR beta chain stems from a study of cytomegalovirus exposure and HLA in healthy donors. Study at large: The 95 to 150 validation repertoires, a later analysis reported, used the same platform as the roughly 710 first-cohort repertoires.

The protocol was immunoSEQ multiplex PCR, while the TCRdb copy is restricted to in-frame clones and leaves out a portion. Of roughly 280,000 clones in the sample, around 86% were seen once. The CDR3 runs to 17 residues. Germline V gives CDR1 WNHNN, CDR2 SYGVQD (reference sequence). V was cut by 2 bases and J by 0 bases, with 15 bases left in between. The TCR sequence derives from a woman aged 18-29 years in good health and CMV-seronegative. The sample comprised PBMCs. This chain connects TRBV10-1 to TRBJ2-3; D uncertain. The CDR3 reads CASSEAARSTSTDTQYF. CDR3 bases: TGCGCCAGCAGTGAGGCCGCTCGATCGACTAGCACAGATACGCAGTATTTT.